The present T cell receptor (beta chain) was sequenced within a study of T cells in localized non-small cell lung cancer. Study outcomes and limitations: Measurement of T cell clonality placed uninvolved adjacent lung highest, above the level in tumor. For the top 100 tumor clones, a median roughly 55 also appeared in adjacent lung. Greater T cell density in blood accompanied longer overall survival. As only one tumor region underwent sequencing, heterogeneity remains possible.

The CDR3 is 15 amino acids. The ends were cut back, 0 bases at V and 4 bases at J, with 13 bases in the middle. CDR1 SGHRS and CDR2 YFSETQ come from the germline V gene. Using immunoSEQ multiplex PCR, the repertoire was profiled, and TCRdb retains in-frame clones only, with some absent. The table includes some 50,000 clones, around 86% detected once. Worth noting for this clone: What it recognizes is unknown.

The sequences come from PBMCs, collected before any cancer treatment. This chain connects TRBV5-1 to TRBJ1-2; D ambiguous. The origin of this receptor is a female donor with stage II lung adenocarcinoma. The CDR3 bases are TGCGCCAGCAGCTTGGAGGTGACACAGCGCTATGGCTACACCTTC. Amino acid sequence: CASSLEVTQRYGYTF.